A single sample is the source of the 12 T cell receptor beta chains below, sequenced in a study of blood T cell repertoires in COVID-19. Some clones are missing from TCRdb's copy, which holds only in-frame ones; the method was immunoSEQ multiplex PCR. The sample has approximately 46,000 clones, roughly nine tenths seen once. Sequenced sample: peripheral blood. These receptors all stem from a man between 65 and 85 years old with active COVID-19.

The chain recombines TRBV28 with TRBJ1-2; the D gene is possibly TRBD1 (5 bases). The germline V gene encodes CDR1 MDHEN and CDR2 SYDVKM. Trimming shortened V by 11 bases and J by 5 bases, and 12 bases separated the two germline ends. The CDR3 sequence is 11 residues long. The CDR3 region has the DNA TGTGCCGCGGGGCCCTCATATGGCTACACCTTC. Protein product: CAAGPSYGYTF.

This clone has just a few counts. The chain is built from TRBV19 and TRBJ2-7; the match to TRBD1 covers 9 bases. The germline V gene encodes CDR1 LNHDA and CDR2 SQIVND (reference sequence). The ends lost 4 bases at V and 1 base at J; junction bases unmatched: 5. This CDR3 is 15 amino acids long. CDR3 amino acids: CASSTDRGISYEQYF. In DNA form, the CDR3 reads TGTGCCAGTAGTACGGACAGGGGAATATCCTACGAGCAGTACTTC.

This clone was seen once. This chain uses TRBV6-4 with TRBJ2-1; 8 bases fit TRBD1. Germline V CDR1 and CDR2: MRHNA, SNTAGT. With 4 bases clipped from V and 7 bases from J, the junction kept 9 bases outside the gene matches. The length of the CDR3 is 15 residues. CDR3 sequence: CASSVETGDLNEQFF. CDR3 nucleotide sequence: TGTGCCAGCAGTGTCGAGACAGGGGATTTAAATGAGCAGTTCTTC.

The chain couples TRBV24-1 to TRBJ2-1, with 16 bases aligning to TRBD2. Germline CDR1 is KGHDR and CDR2 is SFDVKD. There are 20 residues in the CDR3. The trim removed 2 bases at V and 7 bases at J, leaving 13 bases unmatched. The CDR3 loop reads CATSDSGTSGGAWLRNEQFF. The CDR3 bases are TGTGCCACCAGTGATTCCGGGACTAGCGGGGGGGCCTGGTTGAGGAATGAGCAGTTCTTC.

The sample holds one count of this clone. An end of the junction differs from the germline gene, which may be a read error. The J gene is TRBJ2-1, the V gene TRBV7-7; 10 nucleotides align to TRBD2. The CDR3 has 15 amino acids. Germline lookup yields CDR1 SSHAT and CDR2 FNYEAQ (reference sequence). The CDR3 is CASSHLAGEIDEQFF. The DNA of the CDR3 is TGTGCTAGCAGCCACCTAGCGGGGGAAATCGATGAGCAGTTCTTC.

The chain couples TRBV5-1 to TRBJ2-3; no clear D. The ends were cut back, 1 base at V and 0 bases at J, with 15 bases in the middle. Germline loops: CDR1 SGHRS, CDR2 YFSETQ. This CDR3 spans 17 amino acids. The chain's CDR3 is CASSLLTRGSSTDTQYF. CDR3 DNA sequence: TGCGCCAGCAGCTTGCTGACTCGAGGATCTAGCACAGATACGCAGTATTTT.

The chain employs TRBV3-1 (or the pseudogene TRBV3-2) and TRBJ2-3, with D hard to call. The CDR3 is 14 residues long. The V end lost 3 bases, the J end lost 4 bases, and 11 bases lay between the germline ends. The germline V gene encodes CDR1 LGHDT and CDR2 YNNKEL (reference sequence). The CDR3: CASSQTQPPDTQYF. The DNA for the CDR3 is TGTGCCAGCAGCCAGACTCAACCCCCAGATACGCAGTATTTT.

V is TRBV29-1 and J is TRBJ2-7; TRBD1 matches 10 bases. CDR1 is SQVTM and CDR2 is ANQGSEA in the germline V gene. The junction had 8 bases not matched to a gene; V was cut back by 6 bases and J by 3 bases. The CDR3 consists of 14 residues. This CDR3 reads CSVRGTGVVYEQYF. The CDR3 region has the DNA TGCAGCGTCAGAGGGACAGGGGTGGTCTACGAGCAGTACTTC.

The chain links TRBV5-4 to TRBJ2-2; a weak D match, TRBD2 (5 bases). The V end lost 0 bases, the J end lost 7 bases, and 10 bases lay between the germline ends. CDR1 is SGHNT, CDR2 YYREEE, per germline (reference sequence). CDR3 size: 14 residues. The CDR3 nucleotides are TGTGCCAGCAGCTTGGACCCAGAGGGCGGGGAGCTGTTTTTT. Its protein product is CASSLDPEGGELFF.

This sequence joins TRBV11-3 and TRBJ2-5; possibly TRBD2 for D (6 bases). This CDR3 contains 13 residues. The germline V gene encodes CDR1 SGHNT and CDR2 YENEEA. Trimming left V 2 bases short and J 4 bases short, with 8 bases between. The CDR3 nucleotides are TGTGCCAGCAGCTTACGGGGAGGAGAGACCCAGTACTTC. Translating it yields CASSLRGGETQYF.

The V gene is TRBV29-1, the J gene TRBJ2-5; D possibly corresponds to TRBD2 (7 bases). Trimming cost V 6 bases and J 3 bases, with 20 bases left between them. From germline, CDR1 is SQVTM and CDR2 ANQGSEA. This CDR3 has 15 residues. The CDR3 spells CSVVPLRGAKETQYF. The CDR3 DNA is TGCAGCGTCGTTCCTCTACGGGGGGCAAAAGAGACCCAGTACTTC.

V usage is TRBV11-2 and J usage is TRBJ2-3, with D possibly matching TRBD1 (6 bases). V lost 4 bases and J lost 7, with 15 bases in between. Germline V gene lookup returns CDR1 SGHAT and CDR2 FQNNGV. This CDR3 is built from 14 residues. The CDR3 coding sequence is TGTGCCAGCAGCTCCCCTTGGGGGCAAAATACGCAGTATTTT. Translated: CASSSPWGQNTQYF.